The present entry profiles one TCR beta chain with its context. Its target is unknown. In the study's own analysis: Out-of-frame sequences were removed, leaving 2 million to 2.5 million distinct TCRbeta sequences. This table comes from immunoSEQ multiplex PCR, and its TCRdb copy is limited to in-frame clones, with some not included. V, J and clone size derive from that table, while D and trimming were established from the DNA sequence. Of 85,000 to 100,000 clones in the sample, 80% were seen once. Germline assignment: CDR1 SGHAT and CDR2 FQDESV (reference sequence). This CDR3 has 14 residues. V shed 3 bases and J 6 bases; nucleotides not matched to a gene: 8. The sample comes from a study of memory CD4+ T cells and cytomegalovirus serostatus. Study background: Donors were healthy Belgian adults, fewer than ten CMV seropositive and approximately 25 seronegative. Whole-study results and caveats: CD4+ memory repertoires contained about 40% of the roughly 150 reported CMV TCRbeta sequences. Suggested: most of the CMV-linked TCR signature lies in CD4+ memory cells.

The sort gate was single viable CD3+CD4+CD8-CD45RO+ cells for memory CD4+ T cells. The genes are TRBV11-1 and TRBJ2-7; 7 bases map to TRBD2. This TCR came from an adult in good health and CMV-seropositive. The sequencing input was memory CD4+ T cells from blood. The CDR3 sequence is CASSFKRWGGEQYF. CDR3 nucleotides: TGTGCCAGCAGCTTCAAGCGGTGGGGGGGCGAGCAGTACTTC.